This T cell receptor beta chain was observed in a study of T-cell reconstitution after alpha-beta-depleted transplantation in children. Unique molecular identifiers were built into the TCRbeta library. TCRdb processed the PCR reads anew with MiXCR; each CDR3 protein has one entry. The sample gives about 610,000 distinct CDR3 sequences, 8% to 11% of which show up once; approximately 4.1% is in the top ten. Germline CDR1 is DFQATT and CDR2 is SNEGSKA (reference sequence). V lost 6 bases and J lost 3; bases outside the gene matches: 10. CDR3 length: 15 residues. This clonotype was found many times. The clonotype was recovered from a human donor who donated a stem cell graft to a child with acute myeloid leukemia. Sequences were derived from PBMCs from the stem cell graft donor, sampled from the stem cell graft. The chain recombines TRBV20-1 with TRBJ2-3, with 9 positions matching TRBD2. Written as DNA, the CDR3 is TGCAGTGCAACTCAACTAGCGGGCAGGACAGATACGCAGTATTTT. As protein: CSATQLAGRTDTQYF.